A selection of T cell receptor beta chains follows, all from one sample in a study of graft-versus-host responses after intestinal transplantation. Only in-frame clones appear in the TCRdb table, and some are missing; sequencing was by immunoSEQ multiplex PCR. The data show some 140,000 clones, with approximately 92% seen just once and about 0.16% held by the top ten. These receptors lack a known antigen. The sample in question was unstimulated CD4+ T cells sorted from spleen or lymph node cells, obtained before intestinal transplant. All receptors derive from a human donor who received an intestinal transplant. The CDR3 runs from the conserved cysteine through the conserved F or W. Fields, in order: J gene, V gene, clone size, D gene, CDR3 protein, CDR3 DNA. A D gene is named only where the DNA matches it firmly. Where a row states a size, it is once, few, many or the class of an expanded clone; other rows omit it.

>TRBJ2-4|TRBV29-1|-|-
CSGLTHRGREDIQYF
TGCAGCGGGCTCACTCACAGGGGAAGGGAGGACATTCAGTACTTC
>TRBJ2-7|TRBV6-1|-|TRBD1
CASRGQDLYEQYF
TGTGCCAGCAGAGGACAGGACTTGTACGAGCAGTACTTC
>TRBJ1-2|TRBV6-5|-|-
CASRNPSGSYGYTF
TGTGCCAGCAGGAACCCCTCAGGGAGCTATGGCTACACCTTC
>TRBJ1-6|TRBV11-2|-|-
CASSLGQGSKPLHF
TGTGCCAGCAGCTTAGGACAAGGGTCAAAACCCCTCCACTTT
>TRBJ1-1|TRBV18|-|-
CASAPTGQNTEAFF
TGTGCCAGCGCACCAACCGGGCAGAACACTGAAGCTTTCTTT
>TRBJ2-3|TRBV5-1|-|-
CASSFVGTDTQYF
TGCGCCAGCAGCTTCGTGGGCACAGATACGCAGTATTTT
>TRBJ1-5|TRBV19|-|TRBD1
CASSQGARERGQPQHF
TGTGCCAGTAGTCAGGGGGCGAGGGAAAGGGGTCAGCCCCAGCATTTT
>TRBJ2-5|TRBV11-2|-|-
CASSFYETQYF
TGTGCCAGCAGCTTCTACGAGACCCAGTACTTC
>TRBJ2-7|TRBV11-2|-|TRBD2
CASRGSGGSYEQYF
TGTGCCAGCAGGGGTTCGGGGGGGTCCTACGAGCAGTACTTC
>TRBJ2-1|TRBV6-1|-|-
CASSRSLYNEQFF
TGTGCCAGCAGCAGGAGCCTCTACAATGAGCAGTTCTTC
>TRBJ1-5|TRBV5-5|-|TRBD1
CASSFTGTGVVNQPQHF
TGTGCCAGCAGCTTTACCGGGACAGGGGTCGTTAATCAGCCCCAGCATTTT
>TRBJ1-2|TRBV30|-|-
CAWSVSQPYGYTF
TGTGCCTGGAGTGTTTCACAGCCCTATGGCTACACCTTC
>TRBJ2-3|TRBV13|-|-
CASSFGGVTDTQYF
TGTGCCAGCAGCTTCGGAGGGGTCACAGATACGCAGTATTTT
>TRBJ1-1|TRBV5-4|once|-
CASSLDANTEAFF
TGTGCCAGCAGCTTGGACGCGAACACTGAAGCTTTCTTT
>TRBJ2-7|TRBV15|-|-
CATSRDQGTAYEQYF
TGTGCCACCAGCAGAGATCAAGGCACCGCCTACGAGCAGTACTTC
>TRBJ2-3|TRBV9|-|-
CASSVRTLSTDTQYF
TGTGCCAGCAGCGTGCGGACACTTAGCACAGATACGCAGTATTTT
>TRBJ1-4|TRBV29-1|-|-
CSVLGVLTGQLFF
TGCAGCGTTTTGGGGGTGCTAACAGGGCAACTGTTTTTT
>TRBJ2-2|TRBV6-5|-|-
CASSYGGLATGELFF
TGTGCCAGCAGTTACGGGGGGCTGGCCACCGGGGAGCTGTTTTTT
>TRBJ1-6|TRBV19|-|-
CASSISSQGHANSPLHF
TGTGCCAGTAGTATTAGTAGCCAAGGCCACGCTAATTCACCCCTCCACTTT
>TRBJ2-7|TRBV6-1|-|-
CASSLESTYEQYF
TGTGCCAGCAGCCTTGAAAGTACCTACGAGCAGTACTTC
>TRBJ2-3|TRBV14|-|TRBD2
CASSLLAGDLTDTQYF
TGTGCCAGCAGCCTACTAGCGGGAGACCTCACAGATACGCAGTATTTT
>TRBJ2-3|TRBV7-2|-|-
CASSLVSYSTDTQYF
TGTGCCAGCAGCTTAGTAAGTTATAGCACAGATACGCAGTATTTT
>TRBJ1-1|TRBV5-1|-|-
CASSFDGGSTEAFF
TGCGCCAGCAGTTTTGACGGGGGTAGCACTGAAGCTTTCTTT
>TRBJ1-1|TRBV27|-|-
CASSGLNTEAFF
TGTGCCAGCTCGGGACTAAACACTGAAGCTTTCTTT
>TRBJ1-6|TRBV5-4|once|TRBD1
CASSFGQDGSPLHF
TGTGCCAGCAGCTTCGGACAGGACGGATCACCCCTCCACTTT
>TRBJ1-2|TRBV10-2|-|-
CASSEEAPYGYTF
TGCGCCAGCAGTGAGGAAGCTCCTTATGGCTACACCTTC
>TRBJ2-7|TRBV6-6|-|-
CASSRDSYEQYF
TGTGCCAGCAGCCGAGACTCCTACGAGCAGTACTTC
>TRBJ2-1|TRBV18|-|-
CARSFWDNEQFF
TGTGCCAGGTCCTTCTGGGACAATGAGCAGTTCTTC
>TRBJ2-5|TRBV18|-|TRBD1
CASSPLYRGRYQETQYF
TGTGCCAGCTCACCACTATACAGGGGGCGCTACCAAGAGACCCAGTACTTC
>TRBJ2-3|TRBV28|-|TRBD2
CASSTIGGGADTQYF
TGTGCCAGCAGTACCATCGGGGGGGGAGCAGATACGCAGTATTTT
>TRBJ1-5|TRBV29-1|-|-
CSVGHAEGQPQHF
TGCAGCGTTGGGCACGCCGAGGGTCAGCCCCAGCATTTT
>TRBJ1-2|TRBV6-1|-|TRBD1
CASSVSNRGLLNYGYTF
TGTGCCAGCAGTGTCTCTAACAGGGGGCTCTTAAACTATGGCTACACCTTC
>TRBJ2-1|TRBV5-1|once|-
CASSWDGKGQFF
TGCGCCAGCAGTTGGGACGGGAAAGGGCAGTTCTTC
>TRBJ2-7|TRBV7-9|-|-
CASNHAVNRVFSYEQYF
TGTGCCAGCAACCATGCGGTGAACAGGGTTTTCTCCTACGAGCAGTACTTC
>TRBJ2-7|TRBV27|-|TRBD1
CASSRSGTGKVEQYF
TGTGCCAGCAGTCGATCCGGGACAGGGAAGGTCGAGCAGTACTTC
>TRBJ2-1|TRBV6-5|once|-
CASSYSGGEQFF
TGTGCCAGCAGTTACTCGGGTGGTGAGCAGTTCTTC
>TRBJ1-1|TRBV18|-|TRBD1
CASSRLKGAENTEAFF
TGTGCCAGCTCACGTTTAAAGGGGGCGGAGAACACTGAAGCTTTCTTT
>TRBJ2-7|TRBV18|-|-
CASSAGVPKGEQYF
TGTGCCAGCTCAGCAGGGGTACCCAAGGGCGAGCAGTACTTC
>TRBJ1-1|TRBV4-1|-|-
CASSLSTLNTEAFF
TGCGCCAGCAGCCTATCGACACTGAACACTGAAGCTTTCTTT
>TRBJ1-3|TRBV9|-|-
CASSVAPTVNRNTIYF
TGTGCCAGCAGCGTAGCCCCGACAGTGAATCGAAACACCATATATTTT
>TRBJ2-5|TRBV29-1|-|-
CSVTDTSPKTQYF
TGCAGCGTTACGGACACTAGTCCGAAGACCCAGTACTTC
>TRBJ2-1|TRBV5-1|-|TRBD2
CASSLLAGGRLSSYNEQFF
TGCGCCAGCAGCTTACTAGCGGGGGGTCGATTGAGCTCCTACAATGAGCAGTTCTTC
>TRBJ1-1|TRBV30|-|-
CAWFSPDGTEAFF
TGTGCCTGGTTTAGCCCGGACGGGACTGAAGCTTTCTTT
>TRBJ1-6|TRBV9|-|-
CASSSEGRGSPLHF
TGTGCCAGCAGCTCCGAGGGAAGAGGTTCACCCCTCCACTTT
>TRBJ2-5|TRBV5-1|-|TRBD1
CASSLTGVGETQYF
TGCGCCAGCAGCTTGACAGGGGTCGGTGAGACCCAGTACTTC
>TRBJ2-5|TRBV19|-|-
CASSMRETQYF
TGTGCCAGTAGTATGAGGGAGACCCAGTACTTC
>TRBJ1-1|TRBV6-5|-|-
CASSYSTVNTEAFF
TGTGCCAGCAGTTACTCGACGGTGAACACTGAAGCTTTCTTT
>TRBJ2-7|TRBV5-4|-|-
CASSLAGSPYEQYF
TGTGCCAGCAGCTTGGCCGGAAGCCCCTACGAGCAGTACTTC
>TRBJ2-2|TRBV19|-|-
CASQNRDLTGELFF
TGTGCCAGTCAAAACAGGGATCTCACCGGGGAGCTGTTTTTT
>TRBJ1-2|TRBV5-1|-|-
CASSLSAGKEGGYTF
TGCGCCAGCAGCTTGTCAGCCGGGAAGGAGGGGGGCTACACCTTC
>TRBJ1-2|TRBV6-1|-|-
CASSSTAGYTF
TGTGCCAGCAGTTCCACCGCTGGCTACACCTTC
>TRBJ2-2|TRBV11-2|-|-
CASSLDGAVGELFF
TGTGCCAGCAGCTTAGACGGTGCGGTCGGGGAGCTGTTTTTT
>TRBJ1-3|TRBV2|-|-
CASTSTNGNTIYF
TGTGCCAGCACCTCCACAAATGGAAACACCATATATTTT
>TRBJ1-6|TRBV5-1|-|TRBD1
CASSLDGAGTGNKINSPLHF
TGCGCCAGCAGCTTGGATGGGGCTGGGACAGGGAACAAAATTAACTCACCCCTCCACTTT
>TRBJ2-7|TRBV10-1|-|-
CASSPGTWVMWEQYF
TGCGCCAGCAGCCCCGGGACCTGGGTTATGTGGGAGCAGTACTTC
>TRBJ2-5|TRBV5-1|-|-
CASSLGPRQEETQYF
TGCGCCAGCAGCTTGGGGCCGAGGCAGGAAGAGACCCAGTACTTC
>TRBJ2-1|TRBV5-1|-|TRBD2
CASRRGGGADEQFF
TGCGCCAGCAGGAGAGGCGGGGGGGCCGATGAGCAGTTCTTC
>TRBJ2-7|TRBV18|-|TRBD1
CASSSWTGASYEQYF
TGTGCCAGCTCATCATGGACAGGGGCTTCCTACGAGCAGTACTTC
>TRBJ1-2|TRBV29-1|-|-
CSVESRGYYGYTF
TGCAGCGTTGAGAGCAGAGGATACTATGGCTACACCTTC
>TRBJ2-5|TRBV9|-|TRBD2
CASSDVAGGETQYF
TGTGCCAGCAGCGACGTAGCGGGGGGAGAGACCCAGTACTTC